This T cell receptor (beta chain) was sequenced in a study of PD-L1 blockade in urothelial cancer. Study-level information: About nine tenths of the roughly 30 patients comprised males who had bladder-origin urothelial cancer. Points from the study as a whole: It was durable-benefit patients whose tumor-associated blood clones expanded more at 3 weeks.

As concerns this clone: The antigen is not known.

As for time point: pretreatment peripheral blood. TCRdb's table, derived via immunoSEQ multiplex PCR, lists solely in-frame clones and lacks some. The profile shows 95,000 to 100,000 clones, around 87% of them singletons. This receptor was taken from a man in his 60s with urothelial cancer. Sequences were derived from PBMCs, sampled around atezolizumab (anti-PD-L1) treatment.

CDR3 nucleotides: TGCGCCAGCAGCTTGGAGGGACTAGCGATCTATGAGCAGTTCTTC. This encodes CASSLEGLAIYEQFF. The rearrangement links TRBV5-1 to TRBJ2-1, with 10 bases aligning to TRBD2. The CDR3 covers 15 residues. V lost 0 bases and J lost 8; bases outside the gene matches: 5. Germline V gene data show CDR1 as SGHRS and CDR2 as YFSETQ.